Here is one T cell receptor beta chain with its context. The antigen remains unidentified. V lost 10 bases to trimming and J lost 3 bases, with 10 bases between them. This CDR3 has 12 amino acids. This entry is derived from a study of T cell responses to AZD1222 COVID-19 vaccine. Produced via immunoSEQ multiplex PCR; TCRdb's table is partial and in-frame only. The sample holds approximately 140,000 clones, about 90% seen once. Whole-study findings and limits: Among the donors, most were white British and more were female, and clonal diversity was possibly underestimated. Among those given AZD1222, only 6 or 7 were seropositive at baseline. Mapped onto spike, vaccine-associated CD4 TCRs spanned it and were dominant at 160-218 and 743-854.

J is TRBJ2-4 and V is TRBV12-3 or TRBV12-4; D is uncertain. Sequencing used peripheral blood, obtained 28 days after the second AZD1222 dose. This receptor was identified in an adult who received the AZD1222 COVID-19 vaccine. The CDR3 DNA sequence: TGTGCCACCCTATCCGGCAAAAACATTCAGTACTTC. It is translated as CATLSGKNIQYF.